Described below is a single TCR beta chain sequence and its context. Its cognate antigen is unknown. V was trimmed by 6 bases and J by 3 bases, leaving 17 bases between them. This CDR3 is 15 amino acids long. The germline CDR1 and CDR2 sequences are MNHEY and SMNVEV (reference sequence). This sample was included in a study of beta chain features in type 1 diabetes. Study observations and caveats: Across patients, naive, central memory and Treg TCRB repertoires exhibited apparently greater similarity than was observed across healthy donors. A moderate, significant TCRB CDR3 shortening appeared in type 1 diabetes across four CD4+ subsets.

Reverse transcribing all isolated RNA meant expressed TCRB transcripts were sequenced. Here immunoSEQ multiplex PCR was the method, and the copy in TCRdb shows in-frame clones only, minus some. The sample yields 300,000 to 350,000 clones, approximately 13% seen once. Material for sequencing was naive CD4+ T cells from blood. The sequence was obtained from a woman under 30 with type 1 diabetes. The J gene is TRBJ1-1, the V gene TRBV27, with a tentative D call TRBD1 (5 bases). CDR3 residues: CASRPGGRWDTEAFF. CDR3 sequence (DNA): TGTGCCAGCAGGCCCGGGGGTAGGTGGGACACTGAAGCTTTCTTT.